Reported below is one T cell receptor beta chain. Its antigen is unidentified. Per the germline V gene, CDR1 is SEHNR and CDR2 is FQNEAQ (reference sequence). The CDR3 is 15 residues long. V lost 0 bases, J lost 1 base, and 9 bases lay in between. The data stem from a study of shared clonotypes between healthy human individuals. The study, taken as a whole, reports: For naive CD4 cells, roughly 5.5% of clonotypes were shared across a handful of donors.

Profiling relied on immunoSEQ multiplex PCR, and the TCRdb table lists in-frame clones only, not all of them. The data show millions of clones, with about 93% seen just once and over 1.5% held by the top ten. CD45RO-negative, CCR7-selected cells formed the naive CD8 fraction, which excluded terminally differentiated effector memory CD45RA+ cells. The receptor was isolated from a man younger than 30 in good health. Some clones in this sample may be carry-over from other donors' samples. The chain recombines TRBV7-9 with TRBJ2-5; D not resolved. The source material was naive CD8+ T cells from PBMCs. This chain's CDR3 is CASSLAAASQETQYF. In DNA form, the CDR3 reads TGTGCCAGCAGCTTAGCTGCCGCGTCCCAAGAGACCCAGTACTTC.